This paragraph reports one T cell receptor (beta chain). The antigen it binds to is not known. Per-base quality was not reported, and no clone a single base away is much larger than it. The cohort consisted of hundreds of healthy bone marrow donors. Cohort members were all nominally healthy when sampled, although unrecorded immune exposures were likely present. The donor tested CMV seronegative and was one of the 352 seronegative cohort members. Every donor gave a peripheral blood sample, and the peripheral blood mononuclear cells from that sample were used for TCR beta sequencing. Genomic DNA was extracted from the blood cell samples with the Qiagen DNeasy Blood Extraction Kit. These data belong to a study of cytomegalovirus exposure and HLA in healthy donors (dated by TCRdb to the late 2010s). In the study overall: An earlier analysis of roughly 500 of the donors reported approximately 280 Gb of sequence data and some 110 million unique TCR beta sequences obtained from some 200 million T cells. HLA typing covered class I and class II loci at four-digit resolution. The T cell repertoires of around 730 subjects were profiled by immunosequencing and related to cytomegalovirus serostatus. In an earlier analysis of about 590 of the donors, high-throughput TCR beta sequencing was used to judge whether each TCR beta V gene segment behaved as functional or pseudogenic. Genome-wide SNP genotypes for about 65% of the roughly 670 donors were used in a later genetic analysis, which treated that subset as a discovery cohort. The number of typed donors differed by locus: roughly 629-640 for A, B, C, DRB1 and DQB1; some 540 for DQA1; 606 for DPA1; and about 450 for DPB1. All discovery cohort repertoires had been generated on a single sequencing platform. Among about 360 genotyped donors of the cohort, an average of 235,054 unique TCR beta nucleotide sequences were sequenced per donor, approximately 20% of them non-productive. The aim of the study was to test whether cataloging public T cell receptors could identify signatures of past pathogen exposure. To predict cytomegalovirus infection status, the study combined high-throughput TCR immunosequencing, statistical association of individual TCRs with disease status, and machine learning. A separate validation cohort of approximately 120 different subjects was used in addition to the roughly 640-subject first cohort. In the later analysis, no new phenotypic data were used to find candidate immune exposures; instead, reliance was placed on TCR beta sequences and their occurrence across donors. A later analysis re-analyzed previously published TCR beta repertoires from roughly 600 donors and added high-resolution HLA genotyping to study TCR occurrence patterns. About five DR-DQ haplotypes were treated as single units for association and clustering because of strong linkage in the cohort. Approximately 310 gigabases of sequencing data and approximately 92 million unique TCR sequences made up an early release that covered 500 to 700 HLA-typed donors. Donor age, sex, ethnicity and CMV serostatus were compiled alongside the repertoire data. The genetic ancestry cluster associated with self-reported Caucasian donors included around four fifths of the roughly 390 genotyped donors. General conclusions and limits of the study: Roughly uniform sequencing depth across donors was assumed in presence/absence analyses, although this assumption may not hold. In an earlier analysis of 587 of the donors, most TCR beta V segments appeared in productive rearrangements about 90% or about 30% of the time, broadly matching IMGT annotations. Specific HLA alleles were associated with 15,000 to 20,000 TCR beta sequences at a false discovery rate of 0.05 in a later analysis. Linkage disequilibrium might explain the correlated functional status among segregating V segments, but an unknown experimental factor could not be ruled out. Only TCR beta chains were sequenced in this cohort, and the absence of alpha or paired-chain data limited detectable features. According to a later analysis, parvovirus B19, influenza, CMV and Epstein-Barr virus appeared linked to several top co-occurrence clusters. A further reported finding was that TCR beta sequences accurately predicted the HLA-A and HLA-B alleles for most subjects in the first cohort. A cluster of highly shared sequence variants was judged likely to represent a technical artifact of the sequencing pipeline. In a later genetic analysis, fewer N-insertions in productive TCRs were reported among donors in an Asian-associated ancestry cluster than the approximately 630-donor mean. The authors suggested that the approach could potentially be generalized to other disease states and immunological phenotypes. According to a later analysis, TCR association rates differed among HLA loci, with DRB1 alleles showing the most associated TCRs and HLA-C alleles showing the fewest. A later analysis found that HLA-associated TCR beta chains were more clonally expanded and had lower generation probabilities than equally common non-associated chains. In vitro tests confirmed that a few of the cytomegalovirus-associated TCR beta chains recognize cytomegalovirus antigens. Immune exposure information for the cohort was limited to CMV serostatus. Assigning TCR associations to individual alleles was difficult when HLA alleles, especially DR and DQ, strongly co-occurred. Some 16 rarely observed V segments, including chromosome 9 orphons, were excluded from the earlier analysis of about 600 of the donors because counts were too low. V-gene and J-gene trimming of TCR beta chains was associated with a missense DCLRE1C variant in a later genetic analysis, and the association was replicated in an independent cohort. Because HLA typing was unavailable for some donors at each locus, only the typed subset was used in association tests. In the study, 150 to 200 TCR beta chains were listed as associated with cytomegalovirus. Some IMGT-functional V segments, including TRBV6-2 and TRBV6-3, could not be told apart with the 87-base-pair reads, so those segments were excluded. Across donors, most TCR sequences were observed very rarely, whereas some public TCRs were present in many individuals. According to a later analysis, most CMV-associated TCR beta chains appeared to be HLA-restricted, and the HLA associations seemed to be driven largely by CMV exposure. In both the original and validation cohorts, the classifier was reported to diagnose cytomegalovirus status with high specificity and sensitivity.

Cut back by 9 bases and 0 bases, the V and J ends lie 11 bases apart. Based on the germline V gene, the CDR1 and CDR2 sequences are SGHTA and FQGNSA. The CDR3 runs 13 amino acids, cysteine and phenylalanine included. The DNA shown is the 39-base CDR3, in frame from base 1. The library was made by the immunoSEQ multiplex PCR assay. For the multiplex PCR, a mixture combining 60 forward primers for TCR Vbeta segments and 13 reverse primers for TCR Jbeta segments was used. The CDR3 region of rearranged TCR beta genes was amplified from genomic DNA by a multiplex PCR assay. The Illumina HiSeq System was used to sequence the amplified TCR beta libraries as 87-base-pair reads. The authors processed their data as follows. In a later analysis, around 80 million unique TCR beta chains were counted across the 666 repertoires, and around 10 million of these chains were shared by at least two donors. To remove PCR and sequencing errors, raw reads were error-corrected and collapsed into unique sequences using a nearest-neighbor algorithm that merged closely related sequences. To assign V, D and J gene segments, CDR3 sequences were aligned to IMGT reference sequences. For a sequence to be retained, at least a six-nucleotide match to both a V gene segment and a J gene segment was required. Rearrangements were called productive when the CDR3 lacked stop codons and stayed in frame with V and J; all others were non-productive. Following IMGT convention, CDR3 was defined as the stretch from the second conserved V-encoded cysteine to the conserved J-encoded phenylalanine. In an earlier analysis of approximately 500 of the donors, sequences lacking an unambiguous match to a single V gene segment were excluded. In an earlier analysis of approximately 610 of the donors, V segments were called functional above 56.7% productive rearrangements and were called segregating when the between-donor standard deviation exceeded 5%. A statistical classification framework was developed to diagnose cytomegalovirus status using the catalog of TCR beta chain sequences. In a later analysis, TCR nucleotide sequences were compared against IMGT/GENE-DB human TR gene sequences so that V and J genes could be assigned. In a later analysis, CDR3 sequences and most-parsimonious VDJ recombination scenarios were assigned using the TCRdist pipeline. In a later analysis, every TCR beta chain was defined by the combination of its CDR3 amino acid sequence and its V-gene family, and reads without a unique V-gene family were dropped. In a later analysis, 450 to 600 highly shared, low-generation-probability nucleotide sequences were removed to address suspected cross-contamination and a sequencing artifact. For each public chain, a later analysis derived a clonal expansion index from normalized ranks of inferred template counts within each repertoire. In a later analysis, generation probabilities were computed with a VDJ recombination model fitted to out-of-frame rearrangements, and the resulting probabilities were checked against IGoR. A later analysis scored TCR-TCR, TCR-HLA and TCR-CMV co-occurrence with hypergeometric tests, applying a repertoire-size bias correction to TCR pairs. To estimate false discovery rates, a later analysis permuted the HLA or CMV assignments 20 times. In a later analysis, co-occurring TCRs were grouped using DBSCAN, with TCRdist sequence similarity added in when clustering inside HLA-allele-positive subsets. For co-occurrence clustering, repertoires with fewer than 30,000 or more than 120,000 public chains were excluded, along with a handful of repertoires with anomalous nucleotide sharing. Held by TCRdb, this immuneACCESS table contains in-frame sequences only and omits some clones. Under half of the omission traces to an unresolved V gene where checked; the cause of the rest is unknown. V, J and clone size are taken as reported in that table, and D and trimming were inferred from the DNA itself. In this sample the table shows 140,000 or so clones, 80% of which occur a single time. Clones ranked in the top ten supply under 6% of the sample.

The rearrangement joined TRBV7-2 to TRBJ1-1; confidence is insufficient to name the D gene. The specimen was PBMCs. The receptor's source is a man in his forties in good health and CMV-seronegative. This receptor carries the CDR3 CARAAGMNTEAFF. The DNA sequence reads TGTGCCAGAGCAGCGGGGATGAACACTGAAGCTTTCTTT.